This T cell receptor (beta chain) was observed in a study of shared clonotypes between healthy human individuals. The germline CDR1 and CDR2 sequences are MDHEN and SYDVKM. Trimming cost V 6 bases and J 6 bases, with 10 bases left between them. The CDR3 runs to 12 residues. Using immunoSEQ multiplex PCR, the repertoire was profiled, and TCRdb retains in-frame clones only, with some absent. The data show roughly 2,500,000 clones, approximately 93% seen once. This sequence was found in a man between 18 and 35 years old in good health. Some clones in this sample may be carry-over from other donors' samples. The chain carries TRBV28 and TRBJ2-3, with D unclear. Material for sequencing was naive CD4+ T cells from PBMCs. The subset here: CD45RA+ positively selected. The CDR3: CASRTSGDTQYF. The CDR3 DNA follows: TGTGCCAGCAGGACTTCCGGGGATACGCAGTATTTT. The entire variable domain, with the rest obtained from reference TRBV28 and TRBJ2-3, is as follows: DVKVTQSSRYLVKRTGEKVFLECVQDMDHENMFWYRQDPGLGLRLIYFSYDVKMKEKGDIPEGYSVSREKKERFSLILESASTNQTSMYLCASRTSGDTQYFGPGTRLTVL.